Below, 14 T cell receptor beta chains from the same sample are listed, as sequenced in a study of blood T cell repertoires in COVID-19. Libraries were prepared by immunoSEQ multiplex PCR; TCRdb keeps only in-frame clonotypes and omits some of them. The sample contains 150,000 to 200,000 clones, approximately 86% of which appear only once. Sequencing was done on a sample of peripheral blood. Every receptor here comes from a man between 60 and 75 years old with acute or convalescent COVID-19.

V is TRBV15 and J is TRBJ1-4, with TRBD1 as a possible D gene (6 bases). Deletions cut 2 bases from V and 2 bases from J, with 9 bases between. This CDR3 comprises 15 residues. The germline CDR1 and CDR2 sequences are LNHNV and YYDKDF (reference sequence). The CDR3 DNA reads as TGTGCCACCAGCAGAAGACAGGTTACTAATGAAAAACTGTTTTTT. Translating it yields CATSRRQVTNEKLFF.

The gene calls are TRBV28 and TRBJ1-2, with D tentatively TRBD1 (6 bases). The germline CDR1 and CDR2 sequences are MDHEN and SYDVKM. The CDR3 is 17 amino acids. V was pared by 5 bases and J by 4 bases, with 23 bases between. The CDR3, as DNA: TGTGCCAGCAGTCCGGCCCGCCGGGACATCGCCACCTATGGCTACACCTTC. It yields the protein CASSPARRDIATYGYTF.

The J gene is TRBJ1-2, the V gene TRBV10-1; D gene unclear. Trimming removed 0 bases from V and 4 bases from J, with 6 bases in between. The CDR3 spans 13 residues. CDR1 is WNHNN and CDR2 is SYGVQD in the germline V gene (reference sequence). In DNA form, the CDR3 reads TGCGCCAGCAGTGAGTCCCACGGCTATGGCTACACCTTC. Translating gives CASSESHGYGYTF.

The chain is built from TRBV7-3 and TRBJ2-3, with D possibly being TRBD1 (5 bases). V lost 1 base and J 3 bases, leaving 11 bases between the germline ends. CDR3 length equals 15 residues. The germline V gene has CDR1 SGHTA and CDR2 FQGTGA. The CDR3 spells CASSLRQLETDTQYF. In nucleotides, the CDR3 is TGTGCCAGCAGCTTAAGACAGCTAGAAACAGATACGCAGTATTTT.

The genes are TRBV19 and TRBJ1-1; tentatively, D is TRBD1 (6 bases). Trimming pared 5 bases from V and 0 bases from J, leaving 16 bases between. Germline V lookup: CDR1 LNHDA, CDR2 SQIVND (reference sequence). The CDR3 has 16 residues. The CDR3 coding sequence is TGTGCCAGTAGTCCCCGACGGACAGACATGAACACTGAAGCTTTCTTT. Protein product: CASSPRRTDMNTEAFF.

The chain is built from TRBV5-1 and TRBJ2-7, with 12 bases matching TRBD2. After removal of 3 bases from V and 4 bases from J, the junction contained 8 bases not matched to a gene. Germline loops: CDR1 SGHRS, CDR2 YFSETQ. The CDR3 loop spans 16 amino acids. The CDR3 loop reads CASSWPTSGSIYEQYF. The CDR3 coding sequence is TGCGCCAGCAGCTGGCCGACTAGCGGGAGTATATACGAGCAGTACTTC.

This clone was detected only a few times. The V and J genes are TRBV19 and TRBJ1-2; tentative D call: TRBD1 (6 bases). The CDR3 consists of 15 residues. Trimming removed 3 bases from V and 4 bases from J, with 15 bases in between. Germline V CDR1 and CDR2: LNHDA, SQIVND (reference sequence). The DNA for the CDR3 is TGTGCCAGTAGTATCCAGGGACATGGCGGCTATGGCTACACCTTC. Protein: CASSIQGHGGYGYTF. The variable domain in full, with the rest retrieved from reference TRBV19 and TRBJ1-2, is DGGITQSPKYLFRKEGQNVTLSCEQNLNHDAMYWYRQDPGQGLRLIYYSQIVNDFQKGDIAEGYSVSREKKESFPLTVTSAQKNPTAFYLCASSIQGHGGYGYTFGSGTRLTVV.

The V call is TRBV9, the J call TRBJ1-1; 8 bases are shared with TRBD1. Germline V lookup: CDR1 SGDLS, CDR2 YYNGEE. The CDR3 consists of 16 residues. The V gene end was trimmed by 4 bases and the J gene end by 3 bases; junction bases not matched to a gene: 11. DNA for the CDR3: TGTGCCAGCAGCCCCCGACAGGGGAACGGGGACACTGAAGCTTTCTTT. This sequence encodes CASSPRQGNGDTEAFF.

This clone was seen only a few times. The J gene is TRBJ2-3, the V gene TRBV30; 10 positions agree with TRBD2. V shed 2 bases and J 6 bases; nucleotides not matched to a gene: 8. CDR3 length: 15 residues. Germline V gene lookup returns CDR1 GTSNPN and CDR2 SVGIG (reference sequence). The CDR3 coding sequence is TGTGCCTGGAGTAATCGAGCGGGAGGGCTGGATACGCAGTATTTT. This codes for CAWSNRAGGLDTQYF. Based on the CDR3 plus reference TRBV30 and TRBJ2-3, the full variable domain is SQTIHQWPATLVQPVGSPLSLECTVEGTSNPNLYWYRQAAGRGLQLLFYSVGIGQISSEVPQNLSASRPQDRQFILSSKKLLLSDSGFYLCAWSNRAGGLDTQYFGPGTRLTVL.

The J gene is TRBJ1-5, the V gene TRBV2, with 10 nucleotides matching TRBD1. This CDR3 contains 16 residues. V lost 4 bases to trimming and J lost 6 bases; unmatched junction nucleotides: 9. CDR1 is SNHLY and CDR2 is FYNNEI in the germline V gene. The CDR3: CASSGFRTGGSQPQHF. As DNA, the CDR3 is TGTGCCAGCAGTGGCTTCAGGACAGGGGGAAGTCAGCCCCAGCATTTT.

The CDR3, as DNA: TGCAGCGCTACTAGTAGCGGGAGATCTGAGCAGTTCTTC. Translation: CSATSSGRSEQFF. J is TRBJ2-1 and V is TRBV29-1; 9 bases match TRBD2. Germline values: CDR1 SQVTM, CDR2 ANQGSEA. The CDR3 covers 13 residues. Trimming cost V 7 bases and J 9 bases; bases outside gene matches: 10.

This clone was observed many times. The gene calls are TRBV9 and TRBJ2-1, with D perhaps TRBD2 (5 bases). This CDR3 comprises 15 residues. From germline, CDR1 is SGDLS and CDR2 YYNGEE. Deletions cut 0 bases from V and 4 bases from J, with 11 bases between. CDR3 in DNA: TGTGCCAGCAGCGTAGGGACTCCACTATACAATGAGCAGTTCTTC. Amino acids: CASSVGTPLYNEQFF.

The chain recombines TRBV6-1 with TRBJ1-4; possibly TRBD1 for D (5 bases). This CDR3 has 16 residues. V lost 4 bases and J 7 bases, leaving 19 bases between the germline ends. The germline V gene has CDR1 MNHNS and CDR2 SASEGT. CDR3 DNA: TGTGCCAGCAGTGCTCATCTAAAAGGGGCAGGTGAAAAACTGTTTTTT. Protein product: CASSAHLKGAGEKLFF.

The rearrangement uses TRBV13 and TRBJ2-7; 8 positions match TRBD2. V trimming: 0 bases; J trimming: 3 bases; junction bases outside the gene matches: 1. Germline CDR1 is PRHDT and CDR2 is FYEKMQ (reference sequence). CDR3 length: 14 residues. The CDR3 sequence: CASSLGGLGYEQYF. As DNA, the CDR3 is TGTGCCAGCAGCTTAGGGGGACTAGGCTACGAGCAGTACTTC.